These T cell receptor beta chains were read from a single sample in a study of neoadjuvant nivolumab and ipilimumab in lung cancer. Measured with immunoSEQ multiplex PCR; TCRdb has only the in-frame clones, and not every one. The table records 20,000 to 25,000 clones, 82% of them present only once. The sample was peripheral blood, taken before neoadjuvant nivolumab, alone or with ipilimumab. The receptors shown here come from an adult with non-small cell lung cancer. Both conserved end residues are part of each CDR3.

V	J	CDR3
TRBV5-6	TRBJ1-2	CASSLINYGYTF
TRBV7-2	TRBJ2-7	CASRLARHRLEQYF
TRBV18	TRBJ2-1	CASSSIRSGSAYNEQFF
TRBV27	TRBJ2-5	CASSTSGQGRGQETQYF
TRBV14	TRBJ1-5	CASSQDRNQPQHF
TRBV11-1	TRBJ2-3	CASSSSPADTQYF
TRBV7-2	TRBJ1-1	CASSSAPSVEAFF
TRBV5-1	TRBJ2-7	CASSLGAGGTYEQYF
TRBV5-1	TRBJ2-2	CASSSAFTGELFF
TRBV5-5	TRBJ2-4	CASSSAGLARNIQYF
TRBV4-2	TRBJ1-2	CASSQAGNYGYTF
TRBV11-2	TRBJ2-5	CASSLVYGPAGSGETQYF
TRBV11-2	TRBJ2-2	CASSSPRRPNTGELFF
TRBV7-2	TRBJ2-2	CASSDTGTGELFF
TRBV5-4	TRBJ2-5	CATQRERQETQYF
TRBV5-5	TRBJ1-3	CASSPWGGQGNTIYF
TRBV5-1	TRBJ1-2	CASSLIPENYGYTF
TRBV5-8	TRBJ1-5	CASSSGDSNQPQHF
TRBV6-1	TRBJ2-7	CASSDSGYYEQYF
TRBV5-1	TRBJ2-2	CASSLVGKNTGELFF